A single sample gave rise to the 4 T cell receptor beta chains below, sequenced in a study of radiotherapy plus CTLA-4 blockade in lung cancer. Here immunoSEQ multiplex PCR was the method, and the copy in TCRdb shows in-frame clones only, minus some. Among about 85,000 clones listed, approximately 86% were seen once. The sequenced sample was peripheral blood, obtained from a patient treated with radiotherapy plus ipilimumab. These receptors were collected from a human donor with non-small cell lung cancer who had a partial response to radiotherapy plus ipilimumab.

This rearrangement joins TRBV14 to TRBJ1-1; D may be TRBD1 (6 bases). Per the germline V gene, CDR1 is SGHDN and CDR2 is FVKESK. Trimming took 4 bases from V and 1 from J, leaving 16 bases between them. The CDR3 length is 16 residues. CDR3 nucleotide sequence: TGTGCCAGCAGCCTAGGGGGAAACATTCGGAACACTGAAGCTTTCTTT. It encodes CASSLGGNIRNTEAFF.

The genes are TRBV30 and TRBJ1-2; D is undetermined. This CDR3 is 13 amino acids long. Trimming took 2 bases from V and 1 from J, leaving 8 bases between them. CDR1 is GTSNPN and CDR2 is SVGIG in the germline V gene (reference sequence). This chain's CDR3 is CAWSMEDNYGYTF. In DNA, the CDR3 is TGTGCCTGGAGTATGGAGGATAACTATGGCTACACCTTC.

This clone appeared once. The V call is TRBV5-5, the J call TRBJ2-7; unclear D gene. The CDR3 has 13 amino acids. V was clipped by 4 bases and J by 0 bases, with 8 bases between them. Germline V CDR1 and CDR2: SGHKS, YYEKEE (reference sequence). CDR3 residues: CASSLVNSYEQYF. CDR3 in DNA: TGTGCCAGCAGCCTCGTAAACTCCTACGAGCAGTACTTC.

The chain links TRBV19 to TRBJ1-1; a possible D gene is TRBD1 (5 bases). V was shortened by 1 base and J by 2 bases, with 8 bases between the two germline ends. Germline V lookup: CDR1 LNHDA, CDR2 SQIVND (reference sequence). This CDR3 has 14 residues. CDR3 sequence (DNA): TGTGCCAGTAGTATAGGGCAGGGAAACACTGAAGCTTTCTTT. This sequence encodes CASSIGQGNTEAFF.